A single sample gave rise to the 21 T cell receptor beta chains below, sequenced in a study of CD8+CD57+ T cells in acquired aplastic anemia. TCR beta VDJ and CDR3 were profiled, and genomic DNA was the template. One entry per CDR3 protein results from TCRdb running MiXCR on the reads. The table records about 190,000 distinct CDR3 sequences, 55% to 70% of them present only once. Sequencing was performed on sorted CD4+, CD8+, or CD8+CD57+ T cells (not recorded which) from PBMCs. Receptors originate from a human donor with severe aplastic anemia or a healthy control (not recorded which).

This clonotype was observed a handful of times. The chain couples TRBV19 to TRBJ1-6, with TRBD1 as a possible D gene (6 bases). Germline-derived CDR1 and CDR2 are LNHDA and SQIVND (reference sequence). This CDR3 contains 15 residues. V lost 3 bases to trimming and J lost 10 bases, with 16 bases between them. Here the CDR3 DNA reads TGTGCCAGTAGTATGGACGGAGGGGGAGCCTCACCCCTCCACTTT. Protein: CASSMDGGGASPLHF.

The rearrangement joins TRBV7-2 to TRBJ1-2; D remains ambiguous. With 0 bases removed from V and 7 bases from J, the gap between germline ends came to 15 bases. The germline gives CDR1 SGHTA, CDR2 FQGNSA. This CDR3 has 15 amino acids. CDR3: CASSLAGRVLSGYTF. In DNA form, the CDR3 reads TGTGCCAGCAGCTTAGCGGGAAGGGTCTTGAGTGGCTACACCTTC.

CDR3 amino acids: CASSLSREGIDTQYF. Here the CDR3 DNA reads TGCGCCAGCAGCTTATCTCGGGAGGGCATAGATACGCAGTATTTT. The V and J genes are TRBV5-1 and TRBJ2-3; 8 bases line up with TRBD2. With V trimmed by 2 bases and J by 5 bases, 7 bases remained unmatched. The germline gives CDR1 SGHRS, CDR2 YFSETQ. The CDR3 length is 15 residues.

The rearrangement links TRBV7-2 to TRBJ1-2; TRBD1 is a possible D gene (6 bases). The ends were cut back, 1 base at V and 2 bases at J, with 11 bases in the middle. The CDR3 runs 15 residues. The V gene's germline CDR1 is SGHTA and CDR2 FQGNSA. CDR3 DNA: TGTGCCAGCAGCTTAGAGCCGGGGGCAAACTATGGCTACACCTTC. Its protein product is CASSLEPGANYGYTF.

The rearrangement joins TRBV7-9 to TRBJ2-5; no clear D. V lost 1 base to trimming and J lost 13 bases, with 13 bases between them. The CDR3 covers 12 residues. CDR1 SEHNR and CDR2 FQNEAQ come from the germline V gene (reference sequence). The CDR3 loop is CASSLVTGPLYF. The CDR3 bases are TGTGCCAGCAGCTTAGTTACGGGTCCACTGTACTTC. Looking up the rest from reference TRBV7-9 and TRBJ2-5 gives the full variable domain: DTGVSQNPRHKITKRGQNVTFRCDPISEHNRLYWYRQTLGQGPEFLTYFQNEAQLEKSRLLSDRFSAERPKGSFSTLEIQRTEQGDSAMYLCASSLVTGPLYFGPGTRLLVL.

This clonotype was observed a handful of times. CDR3 DNA sequence: TGTGCCAGCCGCTCCGCTAGCGGCTCCTACGAGCAGTACTTC. Translating it yields CASRSASGSYEQYF. The chain recombines TRBV11-2 with TRBJ2-7, with 7 bases lining up with TRBD2. The germline V gene has CDR1 SGHAT and CDR2 FQNNGV. V lost 8 bases to trimming and J lost 0 bases; unmatched junction nucleotides: 7. The CDR3 length is 14 residues.

J is TRBJ1-3 and V is TRBV24-1, with D possibly being TRBD1 (5 bases). CDR1 is KGHDR and CDR2 is SFDVKD in the germline V gene. V was shortened by 6 bases and J by 2 bases, with 7 bases between the two germline ends. The CDR3 covers 13 residues. In DNA, the CDR3 is TGTGCCACCAGTCTGGGGCCTGGAAACACCATATATTTT. The encoded protein is CATSLGPGNTIYF.

This clonotype was found many times. The chain combines TRBV14 with TRBJ2-3, with D possibly TRBD2 on 5 matching bases. V was pared by 3 bases and J by 0 bases, with 13 bases between. Per the germline V gene, CDR1 is SGHDN and CDR2 is FVKESK. The CDR3 spans 16 residues. CDR3 bases: TGTGCCAGCAGCCACGGGGTTGACATTAGCACAGATACGCAGTATTTT. Translation gives CASSHGVDISTDTQYF. The variable domain in full, with the rest retrieved from reference TRBV14 and TRBJ2-3, is EAGVTQFPSHSVIEKGQTVTLRCDPISGHDNLYWYRRVMGKEIKFLLHFVKESKQDESGMPNNRFLAERTGGTYSTLKVQPAELEDSGVYFCASSHGVDISTDTQYFGPGTRLTVL.

Points on this clonotype: Compared with germline, one end of the junction differs, possibly owing to a read error. The CDR3 here is CATSVRVSKEKLFF. CDR3 in DNA: TGTGCCACCAGTGTTAGGGTGTCTAAAGAAAAACTGTTTTTT. The genes are TRBV24-1 and TRBJ1-4; D is uncertain. The CDR3 runs to 14 residues. The germline CDR1 and CDR2 sequences are KGHDR and SFDVKD.

This clonotype was found a few times. The V and J genes are TRBV7-8 and TRBJ1-5, with TRBD1 matching over 7 bases. The CDR3 extends over 14 amino acids. J was trimmed by 8 bases and V by 0 bases; bases with no gene match: 4. The germline V gene has CDR1 SGHVS and CDR2 FQNEAQ. The CDR3 DNA reads as TGTGCCAGCAGCTTAGCGAACAGGGGTGAGCCCCAGCATTTT. Encoded protein: CASSLANRGEPQHF.

This chain connects TRBV20-1 to TRBJ1-5; weak D call: TRBD1 (5 bases). The germline V gene has CDR1 DFQATT and CDR2 SNEGSKA (reference sequence). Trimming removed 6 bases at V and 6 bases at J, with 15 bases between. The CDR3 runs 13 residues. The CDR3 coding sequence is TGCAGTGCCCGCGGGGGGGAAGCTCAGCCCCAGCATTTT. Translated, it gives CSARGGEAQPQHF.

V gene TRBV2 combines with J gene TRBJ2-5; 9 nucleotides agree with TRBD2. Unmatched junction bases numbered 17, after V lost 7 bases and J lost 5 bases. The CDR3 spans 17 residues. Germline loops: CDR1 SNHLY, CDR2 FYNNEI. The CDR3 spells CASIDPVLAGGQETQYF. The CDR3 coding sequence is TGTGCCAGCATTGACCCCGTTTTGGCGGGAGGGCAGGAGACCCAGTACTTC.

The genes are TRBV5-4 and TRBJ2-7; D may be TRBD1 (6 bases). V lost 0 bases to trimming and J lost 2 bases, with 15 bases between them. Germline CDR1 reads SGHNT; CDR2 reads YYREEE (reference sequence). The CDR3 is made up of 16 amino acids. The CDR3 loop reads CASSLGGQGSPYEQYF. CDR3 bases: TGTGCCAGCAGCTTGGGGGGGCAGGGGTCCCCCTACGAGCAGTACTTC.

The rearrangement uses TRBV20-1 and TRBJ1-2, with D unclear. CDR3 size: 12 residues. Looked up from germline, CDR1 is DFQATT and CDR2 is SNEGSKA (reference sequence). Trimming stripped 4 bases from V and 8 bases from J, with 14 bases between. The CDR3 nucleotides read TGCAGTGCTACCGGCCGGGTAGAAGGCTACACCTTC. It encodes CSATGRVEGYTF.

This clonotype has more than one count but fewer than ten. This may arise from a read error, as a much more abundant clone is one base away. This chain joins TRBV19 and TRBJ1-5; no firm D call. Deletions cut 3 bases from V and 0 bases from J, with 12 bases between. The CDR3 has 16 residues. Germline values: CDR1 LNHDA, CDR2 SQIVND (reference sequence). DNA for the CDR3: TGTGCCAGTAGTATTACGGGAGCTTATAGCAATCAGCCCCAGCATTTT. Its translation is CASSITGAYSNQPQHF.

V and J are TRBV5-1 and TRBJ2-7; TRBD2 matches at 8 bases. This CDR3 is built from 13 residues. With 5 bases clipped from V and 0 bases from J, the junction kept 1 base outside the gene matches. Germline V gene data show CDR1 as SGHRS and CDR2 as YFSETQ. The CDR3 DNA follows: TGCGCCAGCAGGGGGACTAGCTCCTACGAGCAGTACTTC. Protein sequence: CASRGTSSYEQYF.

The chain is built from TRBV7-9 and TRBJ2-7; tentatively, D is TRBD1 (6 bases). The CDR3 extends over 19 amino acids. V lost 5 bases and J 3 bases, leaving 29 bases between the germline ends. CDR1 SEHNR and CDR2 FQNEAQ come from the germline V gene (reference sequence). DNA of the CDR3: TGTGCCAGCAGCCCCCAGACAGGTTTCTCCTCAACAGGTTTCTACGAGCAGTACTTC. It is translated as CASSPQTGFSSTGFYEQYF.

The rearrangement links TRBV20-1 to TRBJ2-1; 8 bases fit TRBD2. CDR3 size: 14 residues. J was trimmed by 7 bases and V by 0 bases; bases with no gene match: 5. Germline values: CDR1 DFQATT, CDR2 SNEGSKA (reference sequence). The CDR3 loop reads CSARELAVSNEQFF. The CDR3 region has the DNA TGCAGTGCTAGAGAACTAGCGGTTTCTAATGAGCAGTTCTTC.

This chain connects TRBV12-3 or TRBV12-4 to TRBJ1-5; D might be TRBD1 (5 bases). The CDR3 is 14 amino acids. V lost 5 bases, J lost 4 bases, and 12 bases lay in between. The CDR3 bases are TGTGCCAGCAGTGACAGCTTATGGAATCAGCCCCAGCATTTT. It is translated as CASSDSLWNQPQHF.

This chain uses TRBV2 with TRBJ2-7; 13 bases match TRBD2. Trimming at V came to 6 bases and at J to 5 bases, leaving 4 bases not matched to a gene. This CDR3 is 14 amino acids long. The germline gives CDR1 SNHLY, CDR2 FYNNEI. In DNA, the CDR3 is TGTGCCAGCAGCAGGACTAGCGGGAGCAACGAGCAGTACTTC. Residues: CASSRTSGSNEQYF.

The V and J genes are TRBV5-1 and TRBJ2-7, with a weak D call TRBD2 (7 bases). Germline lookup yields CDR1 SGHRS and CDR2 YFSETQ. With 3 bases removed from V and 0 bases from J, the gap between germline ends came to 16 bases. The CDR3 consists of 16 residues. The CDR3 sequence is CASSSWGGAGSYEQYF. For the CDR3, the DNA is TGCGCCAGCAGCTCGTGGGGGGGCGCGGGCTCCTACGAGCAGTACTTC.